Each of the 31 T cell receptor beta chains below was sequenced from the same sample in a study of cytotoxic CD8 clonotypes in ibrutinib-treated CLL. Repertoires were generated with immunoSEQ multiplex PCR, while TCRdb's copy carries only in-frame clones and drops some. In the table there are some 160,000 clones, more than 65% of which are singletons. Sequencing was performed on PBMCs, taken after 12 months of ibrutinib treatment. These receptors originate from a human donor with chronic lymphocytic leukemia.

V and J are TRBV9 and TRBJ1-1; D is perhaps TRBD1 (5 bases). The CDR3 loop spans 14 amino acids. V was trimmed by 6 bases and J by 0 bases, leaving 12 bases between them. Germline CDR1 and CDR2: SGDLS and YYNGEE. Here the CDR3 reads CASNWGEMNTEAFF. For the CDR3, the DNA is TGTGCCAGCAATTGGGGGGAGATGAACACTGAAGCTTTCTTT.

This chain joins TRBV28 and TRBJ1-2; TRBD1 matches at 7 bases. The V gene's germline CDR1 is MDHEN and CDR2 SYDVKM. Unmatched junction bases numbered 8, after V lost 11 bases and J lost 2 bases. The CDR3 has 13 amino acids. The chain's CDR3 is CACQTGENYGYTF. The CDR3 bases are TGTGCCTGCCAAACAGGGGAGAACTATGGCTACACCTTC.

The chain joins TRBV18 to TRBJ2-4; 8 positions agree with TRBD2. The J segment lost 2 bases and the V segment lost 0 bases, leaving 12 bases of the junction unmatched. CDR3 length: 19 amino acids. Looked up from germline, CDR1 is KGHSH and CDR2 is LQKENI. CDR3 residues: CASSPPNSGLVNSKNIQYF. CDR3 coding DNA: TGTGCCAGCTCACCACCTAACTCGGGACTAGTAAACTCCAAAAACATTCAGTACTTC.

DNA for the CDR3: TGTGCCTGGGGGGGAGCCCCAACTAATGAAAAACTGTTTTTT. As protein: CAWGGAPTNEKLFF. The chain employs TRBV30 and TRBJ1-4, with a weak D call TRBD1 (5 bases). Germline loops: CDR1 GTSNPN, CDR2 SVGIG (reference sequence). The CDR3 spans 14 residues. The germline V and J ends were trimmed by 5 bases and 0 bases, with 10 bases remaining between them.

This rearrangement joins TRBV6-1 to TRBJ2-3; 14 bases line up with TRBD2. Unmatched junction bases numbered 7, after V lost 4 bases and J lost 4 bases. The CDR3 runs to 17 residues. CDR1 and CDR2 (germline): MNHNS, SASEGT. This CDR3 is CASSAPTSGRDPDTQYF. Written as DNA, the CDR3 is TGTGCCAGCAGTGCACCGACTAGCGGGAGGGATCCAGATACGCAGTATTTT.

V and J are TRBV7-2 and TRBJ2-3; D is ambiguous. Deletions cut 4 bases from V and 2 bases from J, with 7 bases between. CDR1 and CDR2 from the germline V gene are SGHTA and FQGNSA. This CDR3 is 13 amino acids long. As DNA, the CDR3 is TGTGCCAGCAGCTCCCGGAACACAGATACGCAGTATTTT. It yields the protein CASSSRNTDTQYF.

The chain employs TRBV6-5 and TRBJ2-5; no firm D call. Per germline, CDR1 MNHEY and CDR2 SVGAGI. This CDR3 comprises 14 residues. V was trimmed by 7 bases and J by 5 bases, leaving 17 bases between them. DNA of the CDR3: TGTGCCAGCATTTTAAGTAGGAGTCAGGAGACCCAGTACTTC. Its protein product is CASILSRSQETQYF.

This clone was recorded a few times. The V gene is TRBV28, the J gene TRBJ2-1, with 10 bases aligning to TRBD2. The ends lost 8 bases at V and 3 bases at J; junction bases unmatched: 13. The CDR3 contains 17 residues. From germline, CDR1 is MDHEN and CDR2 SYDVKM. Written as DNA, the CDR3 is TGTGCCAGCCGGCCCCACAGGACTAGCGGACGCTACAATGAGCAGTTCTTC. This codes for CASRPHRTSGRYNEQFF.

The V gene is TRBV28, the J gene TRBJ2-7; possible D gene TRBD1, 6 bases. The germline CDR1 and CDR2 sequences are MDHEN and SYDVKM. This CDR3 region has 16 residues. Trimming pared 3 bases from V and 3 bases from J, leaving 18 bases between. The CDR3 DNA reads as TGTGCCAGCAGTTTTACAGGGTCCGATGGGGACTACGAGCAGTACTTC. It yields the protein CASSFTGSDGDYEQYF.

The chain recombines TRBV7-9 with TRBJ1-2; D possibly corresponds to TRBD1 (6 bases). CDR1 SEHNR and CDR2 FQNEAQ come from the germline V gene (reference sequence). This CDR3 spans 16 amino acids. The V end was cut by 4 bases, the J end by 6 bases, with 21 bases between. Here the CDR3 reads CASSSPVTGLTDGYTF. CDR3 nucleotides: TGTGCCAGCAGCTCCCCTGTAACAGGGTTGACGGATGGCTACACCTTC.

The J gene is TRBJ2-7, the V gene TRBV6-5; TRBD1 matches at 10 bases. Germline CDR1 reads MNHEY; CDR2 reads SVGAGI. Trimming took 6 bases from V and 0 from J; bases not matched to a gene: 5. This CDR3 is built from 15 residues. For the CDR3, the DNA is TGTGCCAGCAGACCGGGACAGGGGTACTCCTACGAGCAGTACTTC. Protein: CASRPGQGYSYEQYF.

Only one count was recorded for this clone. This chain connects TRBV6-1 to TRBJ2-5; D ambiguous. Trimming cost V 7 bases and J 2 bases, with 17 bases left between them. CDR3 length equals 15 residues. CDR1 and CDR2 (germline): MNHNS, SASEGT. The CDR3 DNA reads TGTGCCAGCACCCCAGGCCCAGCCGCACAAGAGACCCAGTACTTC. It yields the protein CASTPGPAAQETQYF.

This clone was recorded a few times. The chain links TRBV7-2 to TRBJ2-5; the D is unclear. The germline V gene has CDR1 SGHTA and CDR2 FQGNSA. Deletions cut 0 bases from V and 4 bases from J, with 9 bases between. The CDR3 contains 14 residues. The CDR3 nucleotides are TGTGCCAGCAGCTTAGCGCTCCCCCCAGAGACCCAGTACTTC. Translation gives CASSLALPPETQYF.

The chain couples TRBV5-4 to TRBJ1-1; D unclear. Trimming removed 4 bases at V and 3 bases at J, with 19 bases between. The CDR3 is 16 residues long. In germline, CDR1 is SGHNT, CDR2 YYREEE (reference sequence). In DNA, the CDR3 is TGTGCCAGCAGCCAGTATGTCAACTATGGGTACACTGAAGCTTTCTTT. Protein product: CASSQYVNYGYTEAFF.

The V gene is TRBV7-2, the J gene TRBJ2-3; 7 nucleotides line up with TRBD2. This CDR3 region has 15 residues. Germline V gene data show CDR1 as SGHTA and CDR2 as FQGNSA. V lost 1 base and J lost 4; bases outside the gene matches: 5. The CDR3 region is CASSLGTGGADTQYF. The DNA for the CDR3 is TGTGCCAGCAGCTTAGGGACTGGGGGGGCAGATACGCAGTATTTT.

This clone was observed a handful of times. CDR3: CASSGGSEKLFF. Here the CDR3 DNA reads TGTGCCAGCAGTGGTGGGAGTGAAAAACTGTTTTTT. The V call is TRBV6-5, the J call TRBJ1-4; D unresolved. Trimming removed 5 bases from V and 7 bases from J, with 8 bases in between. Germline lookup yields CDR1 MNHEY and CDR2 SVGAGI. The CDR3 extends over 12 amino acids.

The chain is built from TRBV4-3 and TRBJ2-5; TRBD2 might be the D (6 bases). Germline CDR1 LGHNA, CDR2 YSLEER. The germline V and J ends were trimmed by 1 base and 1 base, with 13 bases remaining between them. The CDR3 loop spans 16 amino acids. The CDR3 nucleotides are TGCGCCAGCAGCCAAGGTGTGAGGGACTCCCAAGAGACCCAGTACTTC. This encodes CASSQGVRDSQETQYF.

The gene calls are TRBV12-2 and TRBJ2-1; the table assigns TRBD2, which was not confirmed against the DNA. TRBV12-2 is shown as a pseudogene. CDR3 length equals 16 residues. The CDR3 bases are TGTGCAAGTCGATGCGTCTCTAGCGGGAGTAGGGATGAGCAGTTCTTC. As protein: CASRCVSSGSRDEQFF.

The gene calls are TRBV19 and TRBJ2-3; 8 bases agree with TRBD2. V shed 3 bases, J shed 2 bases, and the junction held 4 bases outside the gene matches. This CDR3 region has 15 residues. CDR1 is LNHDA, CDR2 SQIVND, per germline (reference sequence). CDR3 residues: CASSIAGGFTDTQYF. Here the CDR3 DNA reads TGTGCCAGTAGTATTGCGGGGGGCTTCACAGATACGCAGTATTTT.

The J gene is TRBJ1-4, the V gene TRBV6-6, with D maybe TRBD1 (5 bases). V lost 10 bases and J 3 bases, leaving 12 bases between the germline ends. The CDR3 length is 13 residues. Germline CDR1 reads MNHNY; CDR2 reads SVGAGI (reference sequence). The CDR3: CATTTVPNEKLFF. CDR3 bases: TGTGCCACCACGACAGTCCCTAATGAAAAACTGTTTTTT.

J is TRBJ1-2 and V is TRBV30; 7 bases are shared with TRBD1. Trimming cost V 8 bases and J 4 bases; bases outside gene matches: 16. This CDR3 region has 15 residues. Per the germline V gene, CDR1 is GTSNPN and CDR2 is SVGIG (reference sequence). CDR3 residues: CAPLPPQGVIYGYTF. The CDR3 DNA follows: TGTGCCCCCCTCCCCCCGCAGGGGGTAATCTATGGCTACACCTTC.

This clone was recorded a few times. Here the CDR3 DNA reads TGTGCCAGCAGTTTGAGTACAGGTTCGGGTGAGCAGTACTTC. Protein sequence: CASSLSTGSGEQYF. The chain joins TRBV27 to TRBJ2-7; D possibly corresponds to TRBD1 (5 bases). This CDR3 has 14 amino acids. V lost 3 bases, J lost 7 bases, and 16 bases lay in between. Germline V CDR1 and CDR2: MNHEY, SMNVEV (reference sequence).

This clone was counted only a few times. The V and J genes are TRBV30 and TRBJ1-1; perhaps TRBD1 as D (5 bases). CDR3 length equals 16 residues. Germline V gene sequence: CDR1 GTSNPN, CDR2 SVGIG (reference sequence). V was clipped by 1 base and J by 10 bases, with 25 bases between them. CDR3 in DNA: TGTGCCTGGAGTGACCACCGACAGACGGGAAGCGTTCTAGCTTTCTTT. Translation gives CAWSDHRQTGSVLAFF.

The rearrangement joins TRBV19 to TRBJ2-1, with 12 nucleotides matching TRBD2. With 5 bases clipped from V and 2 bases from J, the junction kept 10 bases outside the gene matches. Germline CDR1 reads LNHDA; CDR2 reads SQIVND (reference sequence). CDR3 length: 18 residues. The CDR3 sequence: CASSSRLAGAPTYNEQFF. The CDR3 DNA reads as TGTGCCAGTAGTTCCCGACTAGCGGGAGCCCCAACCTACAATGAGCAGTTCTTC.

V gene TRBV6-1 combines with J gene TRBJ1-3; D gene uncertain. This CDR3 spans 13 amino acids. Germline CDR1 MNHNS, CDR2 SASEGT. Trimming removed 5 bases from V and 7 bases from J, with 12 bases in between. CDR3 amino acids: CASSKFHGNTIYF. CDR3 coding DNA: TGTGCCAGCAGTAAATTCCACGGGAACACCATATATTTT.

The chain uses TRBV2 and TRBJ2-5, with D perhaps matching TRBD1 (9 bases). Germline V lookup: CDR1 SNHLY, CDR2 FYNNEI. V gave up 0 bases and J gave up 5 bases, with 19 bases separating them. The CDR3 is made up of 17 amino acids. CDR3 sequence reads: CASSEARTGGGRETQYF. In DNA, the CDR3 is TGTGCCAGCAGTGAAGCGAGAACAGGGGGCGGGAGGGAGACCCAGTACTTC.

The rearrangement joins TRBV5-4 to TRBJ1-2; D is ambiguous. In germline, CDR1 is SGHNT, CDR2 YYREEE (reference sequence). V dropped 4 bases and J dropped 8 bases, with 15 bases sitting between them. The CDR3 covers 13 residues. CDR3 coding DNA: TGTGCCAGCAGCCAAGACCAGCCCCTCGGCTACACCTTC. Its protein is CASSQDQPLGYTF.

In nucleotides, the CDR3 is TGTGCCAGCCGTTGGACCGGGGTGCTCCCAGATACGCAGTATTTT. As protein: CASRWTGVLPDTQYF. The V and J genes are TRBV28 and TRBJ2-3; perhaps TRBD2 as D (5 bases). Between the trimmed V and J ends, which lost 8 bases and 4 bases, there was a span of 19 bases. The CDR3 is 15 residues long. The germline V gene encodes CDR1 MDHEN and CDR2 SYDVKM.

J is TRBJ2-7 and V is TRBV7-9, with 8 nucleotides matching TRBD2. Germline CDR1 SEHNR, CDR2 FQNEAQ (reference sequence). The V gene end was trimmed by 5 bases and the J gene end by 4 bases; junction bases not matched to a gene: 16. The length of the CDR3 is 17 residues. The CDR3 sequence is CASSDDLYSGMKYEQYF. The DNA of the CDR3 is TGTGCCAGCAGCGATGACTTGTATAGCGGGATGAAGTACGAGCAGTACTTC.

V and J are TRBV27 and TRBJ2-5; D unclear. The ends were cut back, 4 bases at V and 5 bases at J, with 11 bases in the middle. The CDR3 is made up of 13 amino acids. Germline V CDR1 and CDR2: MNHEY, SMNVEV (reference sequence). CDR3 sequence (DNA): TGTGCCAGCAGTTCTTCATACGGTGAGACCCAGTACTTC. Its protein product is CASSSSYGETQYF.

CDR3 loop: CASSVGGTGSAYEQYF. The CDR3 DNA follows: TGTGCCAGCAGCGTAGGAGGGACAGGGAGCGCCTACGAGCAGTACTTC. V and J are TRBV9 and TRBJ2-7, with TRBD1 identical over 9 bases. The CDR3 is 16 amino acids. Germline V lookup: CDR1 SGDLS, CDR2 YYNGEE. The V and J ends lost 0 bases and 2 bases, in that order; junction bases with no gene match: 6.